This entry lists 27 T cell receptor beta chains sequenced from one sample in a study of blood T cell repertoires in COVID-19. Using immunoSEQ multiplex PCR, the repertoire was profiled, and TCRdb retains in-frame clones only, with some absent. This sample carries roughly 200,000 clones, about 80% of them seen once, and the ten largest clones take 4.4%. The material sequenced was peripheral blood. These receptors originate from a man over 45 with active or convalescent COVID-19.

This clone has only a few counts. The V and J genes are TRBV5-4 and TRBJ2-1; possibly TRBD1 for D (5 bases). The CDR3 runs 14 residues. V was trimmed by 4 bases and J by 3 bases, leaving 11 bases between them. The germline V gene encodes CDR1 SGHNT and CDR2 YYREEE (reference sequence). CDR3 protein: CASSTLTGYNEQFF. CDR3 DNA sequence: TGTGCCAGCAGCACCCTAACAGGCTACAATGAGCAGTTCTTC.

V and J are TRBV5-4 and TRBJ1-5; TRBD1 might be the D (6 bases). Germline V CDR1 and CDR2: SGHNT, YYREEE (reference sequence). The length of the CDR3 is 15 residues. V lost 0 bases and J lost 5, with 12 bases in between. The CDR3 sequence is CASSLDQGSDQPQHF. CDR3 sequence (DNA): TGTGCCAGCAGCTTGGATCAGGGGAGTGATCAGCCCCAGCATTTT.

This sequence joins TRBV28 and TRBJ2-3; 7 bases line up with TRBD2. Per the germline V gene, CDR1 is MDHEN and CDR2 is SYDVKM. J lost 5 bases, V lost 2 bases, and 4 bases had no gene match. This CDR3 comprises 14 residues. CDR3 nucleotides: TGTGCCAGCAGTTTACGGGGGGAGAAAGATACGCAGTATTTT. Translated, it gives CASSLRGEKDTQYF.

The genes are TRBV11-1 and TRBJ1-1; D might be TRBD1 (5 bases). The CDR3 contains 14 residues. The V gene's germline CDR1 is SGHAT and CDR2 FQDESV (reference sequence). V lost 6 bases and J 2 bases, leaving 13 bases between the germline ends. The CDR3 DNA sequence: TGTGCCAGCAGGCCAGGGAATGGAAACACTGAAGCTTTCTTT. Translated, it gives CASRPGNGNTEAFF.

This chain connects TRBV28 to TRBJ1-3; tentative D call: TRBD1 (5 bases). V was trimmed by 5 bases and J by 0 bases, leaving 14 bases between them. CDR1 and CDR2 from the germline V gene are MDHEN and SYDVKM. The CDR3 loop spans 16 amino acids. CDR3 bases: TGTGCCAGCAGTCCGCCGACAGTCATCTCTGGAAACACCATATATTTT. It specifies CASSPPTVISGNTIYF.

This clone has only one observation. The genes are TRBV5-1 and TRBJ2-7, with D perhaps TRBD1 (6 bases). V shed 2 bases and J shed 5 bases, with 20 bases lying between them. This CDR3 has 16 amino acids. Looked up from germline, CDR1 is SGHRS and CDR2 is YFSETQ. The CDR3, as DNA: TGCGCCAGCAGCTTTGGCTTGAGGCAGGGGTTCGACGAGCAGTACTTC. Translation: CASSFGLRQGFDEQYF.

The chain employs TRBV19 and TRBJ1-5; the D gene is possibly TRBD1 (5 bases). CDR1 and CDR2 (germline): LNHDA, SQIVND (reference sequence). V gave up 3 bases and J gave up 0 bases, with 12 bases separating them. The CDR3 sequence is 16 residues long. This CDR3 reads CASSILWGLSNQPQHF. The CDR3 DNA sequence: TGTGCCAGTAGTATTTTATGGGGCCTTAGCAATCAGCCCCAGCATTTT. Looking up the rest from reference TRBV19 and TRBJ1-5 gives the full variable domain: DGGITQSPKYLFRKEGQNVTLSCEQNLNHDAMYWYRQDPGQGLRLIYYSQIVNDFQKGDIAEGYSVSREKKESFPLTVTSAQKNPTAFYLCASSILWGLSNQPQHFGDGTRLSIL.

This chain joins TRBV4-1 and TRBJ1-1, with 7 bases aligning to TRBD1. CDR3 length equals 14 residues. With 4 bases clipped from V and 4 bases from J, the junction kept 6 bases outside the gene matches. Germline CDR1 MGHRA, CDR2 YSYEKL. The CDR3 loop is CASSRLGTVTEAFF. In DNA form, the CDR3 reads TGCGCCAGCAGCCGCCTAGGGACAGTCACTGAAGCTTTCTTT.

J is TRBJ2-7 and V is TRBV6-5, with D perhaps matching TRBD1 (6 bases). This CDR3 spans 13 amino acids. Between the trimmed V and J ends, which lost 5 bases and 0 bases, there was a span of 8 bases. The V gene's germline CDR1 is MNHEY and CDR2 SVGAGI. The CDR3 bases are TGTGCCAGCAGTCGGACAGTCTCCTACGAGCAGTACTTC. It is translated as CASSRTVSYEQYF.

The genes are TRBV4-3 and TRBJ2-4; 8 nucleotides match TRBD2. V trimming: 4 bases; J trimming: 1 base; junction bases outside the gene matches: 9. Germline-derived CDR1 and CDR2 are LGHNA and YSLEER. The CDR3 runs to 17 residues. The CDR3, as DNA: TGCGCCAGCAGCCGGTCTACTAGCGGTACGGCCAAAAACATTCAGTACTTC. Amino acid sequence: CASSRSTSGTAKNIQYF.

The chain links TRBV5-4 to TRBJ2-1; 10 bases are shared with TRBD2. This CDR3 comprises 16 residues. Per the germline V gene, CDR1 is SGHNT and CDR2 is YYREEE (reference sequence). With 1 base clipped from V and 12 bases from J, the junction kept 13 bases outside the gene matches. The CDR3 spells CASSLRSGGAKTTQFF. CDR3 coding DNA: TGTGCCAGCAGCTTGCGAAGCGGGGGGGCCAAAACGACGCAGTTCTTC.

The chain joins TRBV7-8 to TRBJ1-2, with TRBD1 matching over 7 bases. This CDR3 has 15 amino acids. Per the germline V gene, CDR1 is SGHVS and CDR2 is FQNEAQ. Trimming took 4 bases from V and 6 from J; bases not matched to a gene: 11. The CDR3: CASSYRQGRGNGYTF. The CDR3 DNA follows: TGTGCCAGCAGCTACCGACAGGGCAGAGGTAATGGCTACACCTTC.

Here the CDR3 reads CASSPYGTGVYEQYF. Written as DNA, the CDR3 is TGTGCCAGCAGCCCCTACGGGACAGGGGTGTACGAGCAGTACTTC. The chain uses TRBV7-9 and TRBJ2-7; TRBD1 matches at 10 bases. This CDR3 is built from 15 residues. From germline, CDR1 is SEHNR and CDR2 FQNEAQ (reference sequence). The trim removed 5 bases at V and 4 bases at J, leaving 8 bases unmatched.

The genes are TRBV7-3 and TRBJ2-6; no firm D call. The CDR3 consists of 15 residues. The V gene's germline CDR1 is SGHTA and CDR2 FQGTGA. The V gene lost 5 bases and the J gene lost 4 bases, with 12 bases spanning the gap. The CDR3 spells CASSRSVAGANVLTF. The CDR3 DNA reads as TGTGCCAGCAGCCGCAGCGTGGCCGGGGCCAACGTCCTGACTTTC.

The chain employs TRBV30 and TRBJ2-7, with D perhaps matching TRBD1 (6 bases). The V and J ends lost 4 bases and 2 bases respectively, with 15 bases between them. CDR1 is GTSNPN, CDR2 SVGIG, per germline (reference sequence). The CDR3 has 14 amino acids. CDR3 nucleotides: TGTGCCTGGACCAGCCGGGACAACCCCTACGAGCAGTACTTC. Protein sequence: CAWTSRDNPYEQYF.

The rearrangement links TRBV7-7 to TRBJ2-1; 16 bases line up with TRBD2. This CDR3 has 16 amino acids. V dropped 4 bases and J dropped 6; count of bases not matched to a gene: 3. CDR1 SSHAT and CDR2 FNYEAQ come from the germline V gene (reference sequence). For the CDR3, the DNA is TGTGCCAGCAGCTCCGGGACTAGCGGGGGGGGCAATGAGCAGTTCTTC. This translates into CASSSGTSGGGNEQFF. Filled out from reference TRBV7-7 and TRBJ2-1, the complete variable domain reads GAGVSQSPRYKVTKRGQDVTLRCDPISSHATLYWYQQALGQGPEFLTYFNYEAQPDKSGLPSDRFSAERPEGSISTLTIQRTEQRDSAMYRCASSSGTSGGGNEQFFGPGTRLTVL.

This clone turned up a few times. The rearrangement links TRBV6-5 to TRBJ1-2, with D perhaps TRBD1 (5 bases). This CDR3 has 15 residues. Germline V lookup: CDR1 MNHEY, CDR2 SVGAGI. Trimming stripped 0 bases from V and 3 bases from J, with 11 bases between. This CDR3 reads CASSYSRTQHYGYTF. The CDR3 bases are TGTGCCAGCAGTTACTCAAGGACACAACACTATGGCTACACCTTC.

V and J are TRBV6-1 and TRBJ1-4; no clear D gene. CDR1 and CDR2 (germline): MNHNS, SASEGT. This CDR3 comprises 15 residues. V was cut by 2 bases and J by 7 bases, with 14 bases left in between. Here the CDR3 reads CASSEIGEGGEKLFF. CDR3 sequence (DNA): TGTGCCAGCAGTGAAATCGGGGAGGGTGGTGAAAAACTGTTTTTT.

The chain links TRBV30 to TRBJ1-1; possibly TRBD1 for D (6 bases). Trimming stripped 0 bases from V and 1 base from J, with 15 bases between. CDR3 size: 16 residues. Looked up from germline, CDR1 is GTSNPN and CDR2 is SVGIG (reference sequence). This CDR3 is CAWSVRGGLGNTEAFF. The CDR3 DNA sequence: TGTGCCTGGAGTGTACGGGGGGGGCTGGGGAACACTGAAGCTTTCTTT.

This chain uses TRBV30 with TRBJ2-5; D remains ambiguous. There are 14 residues in the CDR3. V was pared by 3 bases and J by 3 bases, with 14 bases between. The germline gives CDR1 GTSNPN, CDR2 SVGIG (reference sequence). This CDR3 reads CAWSYVGGEETQYF. DNA of the CDR3: TGTGCCTGGAGCTATGTTGGCGGTGAAGAGACCCAGTACTTC.

Comments on this clone: The identical CDR3 is also encoded by other nucleotide sequences in the sample. The CDR3 is CAWSVLGNEQFF. In DNA, the CDR3 is TGTGCCTGGAGTGTACTAGGAAATGAGCAGTTCTTC. The V and J genes are TRBV30 and TRBJ2-1; weak D call: TRBD2 (5 bases). Trimming removed 0 bases from V and 7 bases from J, with 7 bases in between. CDR3 length: 12 amino acids. Germline V gives CDR1 GTSNPN, CDR2 SVGIG (reference sequence).

The rearrangement links TRBV7-9 to TRBJ2-3; no reliable D call. Germline CDR1 reads SEHNR; CDR2 reads FQNEAQ (reference sequence). The V gene lost 4 bases and the J gene lost 0 bases, with 5 bases spanning the gap. The CDR3 runs to 13 residues. The CDR3 sequence is CASSWPSTDTQYF. CDR3 in DNA: TGTGCCAGCAGCTGGCCTAGCACAGATACGCAGTATTTT.

J is TRBJ2-1 and V is TRBV19, with a tentative D call TRBD1 (6 bases). The germline CDR1 and CDR2 sequences are LNHDA and SQIVND (reference sequence). The V gene lost 3 bases and the J gene lost 5 bases, with 8 bases spanning the gap. This CDR3 spans 13 amino acids. The CDR3 reads CASSIGQNNEQFF. CDR3 sequence (DNA): TGTGCCAGTAGTATCGGACAGAACAATGAGCAGTTCTTC.

This chain connects TRBV5-1 to TRBJ1-1; unclear D gene. The CDR3 has 14 amino acids. From germline, CDR1 is SGHRS and CDR2 YFSETQ. Trimming pared 0 bases from V and 0 bases from J, leaving 6 bases between. CDR3 sequence: CASSLGGLNTEAFF. The CDR3 region has the DNA TGCGCCAGCAGCTTGGGAGGGTTGAACACTGAAGCTTTCTTT. Full variable domain (remainder filled in from reference TRBV5-1 and TRBJ1-1): KAGVTQTPRYLIKTRGQQVTLSCSPISGHRSVSWYQQTPGQGLQFLFEYFSETQRNKGNFPGRFSGRQFSNSRSEMNVSTLELGDSALYLCASSLGGLNTEAFFGQGTRLTVV.

This clone was recorded only once. As DNA, the CDR3 is TGTGCCAGCAGCTTAGACAGGGGAGTTGGGGCCAACGTCCTGACTTTC. This codes for CASSLDRGVGANVLTF. The chain couples TRBV5-4 to TRBJ2-6, with 8 bases aligning to TRBD1. With 2 bases clipped from V and 3 bases from J, the junction kept 4 bases outside the gene matches. CDR1 and CDR2 (germline): SGHNT, YYREEE (reference sequence). CDR3 size: 16 residues.

V is TRBV9 and J is TRBJ2-1; unclear D gene. Germline V lookup: CDR1 SGDLS, CDR2 YYNGEE. V dropped 1 base and J dropped 1 base, with 12 bases sitting between them. The CDR3 length is 16 residues. Here the CDR3 DNA reads TGTGCCAGCAGCGTACTACCGGGTATATCCTACAATGAGCAGTTCTTC. This codes for CASSVLPGISYNEQFF.

The chain links TRBV4-2 to TRBJ2-5; 13 bases align to TRBD2. The CDR3 length is 17 residues. Germline CDR1 is LGHNA and CDR2 is YNFKEQ. Trimming took 0 bases from V and 7 from J; bases not matched to a gene: 8. CDR3 sequence: CASSQDLRTSGGSTQYF. DNA for the CDR3: TGTGCCAGCAGCCAAGATCTCAGGACTAGCGGGGGTTCGACCCAGTACTTC.